This T cell receptor (beta chain) was identified in a study of blood T cell repertoires in COVID-19. Study details: The cDNA or gDNA used as material had been derived from T cells, B-cell-depleted T cells, or PBMCs.

The CDR3 spans 15 residues. With V trimmed by 4 bases and J by 0 bases, 4 bases remained unmatched. Germline assignment: CDR1 MNHEY and CDR2 SVGEGT. Adults between roughly 18 and 100 years of age took part from 24 US areas. As handled by the study authors: From reference gene primer amplification, estimates of nucleated cell counts were derived. Some clones are missing from TCRdb's copy, which holds only in-frame ones; the method was immunoSEQ multiplex PCR. That table is the source of V, J and clone size, and D and trimming were worked out from the DNA. In the table there are 150,000 to 200,000 clones, about 90% of which are singletons.

The chain carries TRBV6-2 or TRBV6-3 and TRBJ2-3; 7 bases are shared with TRBD2. Sequencing was carried out using PBMCs or T cells enriched from blood (not recorded which). The TCR sequence derives from a woman aged 25 to 39 who had recovered from COVID-19. The DNA for the CDR3 is TGTGCCAGCAGTTTTTTAGCGGGTAGCACAGATACGCAGTATTTT. Protein product: CASSFLAGSTDTQYF.